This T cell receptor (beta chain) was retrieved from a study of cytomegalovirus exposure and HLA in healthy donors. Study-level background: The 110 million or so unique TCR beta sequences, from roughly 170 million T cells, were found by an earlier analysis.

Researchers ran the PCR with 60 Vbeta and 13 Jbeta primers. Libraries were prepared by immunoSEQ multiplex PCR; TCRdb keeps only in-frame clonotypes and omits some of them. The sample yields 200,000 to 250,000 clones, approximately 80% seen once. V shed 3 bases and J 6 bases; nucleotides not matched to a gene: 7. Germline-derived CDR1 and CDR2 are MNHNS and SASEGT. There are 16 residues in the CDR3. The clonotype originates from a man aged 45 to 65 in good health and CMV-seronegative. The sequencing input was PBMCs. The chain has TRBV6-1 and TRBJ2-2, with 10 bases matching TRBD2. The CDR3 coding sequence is TGTGCCAGCAGTGACCCGGGACTAGCGATATCCGGGGAGCTGTTTTTT. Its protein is CASSDPGLAISGELFF.